The 21 T cell receptor beta chains below were found in one sample sequenced in a study of blood T cells in healthy people across ages. A second PCR, run for about 7 to 11 cycles, used a sample-barcoded 5' primer plus a J-beta primer mix. TCRdb fed the 5' RACE reads into MiXCR, producing one record per CDR3 protein. This sample has about 650,000 distinct CDR3 sequences, with roughly half found just once. Sequencing used blood. The receptors originated from a woman aged 80 or over in good health.

The CDR3: CASSSSRDISYTF. CDR3 bases: TGTGCCAGCAGTTCCTCCCGGGACATCAGCTACACCTTC. The chain joins TRBV11-2 to TRBJ1-2; D is perhaps TRBD1 (6 bases). The CDR3 length is 13 residues. Trimming removed 6 bases from V and 9 bases from J, with 17 bases in between. CDR1 is SGHAT, CDR2 FQNNGV, per germline.

Ten or more counts support this clonotype. Its ends do not fully match the called genes, so a read error is possible. The rearrangement joins TRBV11-2 to TRBJ2-1; 9 positions match TRBD2. This CDR3 comprises 19 residues. The germline gives CDR1 SGHAT, CDR2 FQNNGV. The DNA of the CDR3 is TGTGCCACCAGCCCGAATTGGGCTAGCGGGATGAGCTCCTACAATGAGCAGTTCTTC. Encoded protein: CATSPNWASGMSSYNEQFF.

This clonotype was counted many times. This chain joins TRBV15 and TRBJ1-2; TRBD1 aligns across 9 bases. The CDR3 runs to 13 residues. V lost 5 bases and J lost 8; bases outside the gene matches: 6. Germline V gene sequence: CDR1 LNHNV, CDR2 YYDKDF (reference sequence). This CDR3 reads CATSPQTGGGYTF. Here the CDR3 DNA reads TGTGCCACCAGCCCTCAAACAGGGGGCGGCTACACCTTC. The full variable domain, completed using reference TRBV15 and TRBJ1-2, is DAMVIQNPRYQVTQFGKPVTLSCSQTLNHNVMYWYQQKSSQAPKLLFHYYDKDFNNEADTPDNFQSRRPNTSFCFLDIRSPGLGDTAMYLCATSPQTGGGYTFGSGTRLTVV.

This clonotype appeared a few times. This chain uses TRBV28 with TRBJ2-2; D gene uncertain. Trimming took off 4 bases at V and 1 base at J, with 13 bases between the two ends. CDR1 is MDHEN and CDR2 is SYDVKM in the germline V gene. The CDR3 is 16 residues long. This CDR3 reads CASSSLGGKNTGELFF. The CDR3 DNA follows: TGTGCCAGCAGTTCCCTTGGCGGAAAGAACACCGGGGAGCTGTTTTTT.

This clonotype was seen a handful of times. The chain is built from TRBV12-3 or TRBV12-4 and TRBJ1-1; D gene ambiguous. V dropped 3 bases and J dropped 4 bases, with 9 bases sitting between them. This CDR3 comprises 13 residues. The chain's CDR3 is CASSFSTSTEAFF. Written as DNA, the CDR3 is TGTGCCAGCAGTTTTTCAACCAGCACTGAAGCTTTCTTT.

The chain carries TRBV5-1 and TRBJ2-5; the D gene is possibly TRBD1 (6 bases). Germline CDR1 is SGHRS and CDR2 is YFSETQ. This CDR3 region has 15 residues. The V end was cut by 0 bases, the J end by 2 bases, with 11 bases between. The CDR3 DNA reads TGCGCCAGCAGCTTGGGGGATGGACAGCAAGAGACCCAGTACTTC. This translates into CASSLGDGQQETQYF. The whole variable domain, remainder taken from reference TRBV5-1 and TRBJ2-5, is KAGVTQTPRYLIKTRGQQVTLSCSPISGHRSVSWYQQTPGQGLQFLFEYFSETQRNKGNFPGRFSGRQFSNSRSEMNVSTLELGDSALYLCASSLGDGQQETQYFGPGTRLLVL.

V usage is TRBV12-3 or TRBV12-4 and J usage is TRBJ1-5; unclear D gene. The CDR3 extends over 15 amino acids. Trimming removed 3 bases at V and 5 bases at J, with 14 bases between. The CDR3 nucleotides read TGTGCCAGCAGTTTTTCGGGGAGTCAGGATCAGCCCCAGCATTTT. Its protein is CASSFSGSQDQPQHF.

The J gene is TRBJ1-2, the V gene TRBV13; 7 nucleotides agree with TRBD1. The J segment lost 3 bases and the V segment lost 5 bases, leaving 3 bases of the junction unmatched. This CDR3 has 13 amino acids. The V gene's germline CDR1 is PRHDT and CDR2 FYEKMQ (reference sequence). CDR3 DNA: TGTGCCAGCAGCGAGGGGGCCCACTATGGCTACACCTTC. Its translation is CASSEGAHYGYTF.

Of note for this clonotype: A read error is possible here, since a much larger clone lies one base away. The chain links TRBV29-1 to TRBJ2-5; D might be TRBD1 (5 bases). Germline CDR1 and CDR2: SQVTM and ANQGSEA. Trimming cost V 4 bases and J 2 bases, with 11 bases left between them. The length of the CDR3 is 13 residues. The CDR3 region has the DNA TGCAGCGTTGTGGTCAGGGTACAAGAGACCCAGTACTTC. Its protein is CSVVVRVQETQYF.

This rearrangement joins TRBV14 to TRBJ1-5, with D possibly being TRBD1 (5 bases). The CDR3 is made up of 14 amino acids. Germline V gene lookup returns CDR1 SGHDN and CDR2 FVKESK. Trimming stripped 1 base from V and 7 bases from J, with 11 bases between. The CDR3 protein is CASSQGGVGQPQHF. The CDR3 DNA follows: TGTGCCAGCAGCCAAGGAGGGGTGGGCCAGCCCCAGCATTTT. The full variable domain, with the rest looked up from reference TRBV14 and TRBJ1-5, is EAGVTQFPSHSVIEKGQTVTLRCDPISGHDNLYWYRRVMGKEIKFLLHFVKESKQDESGMPNNRFLAERTGGTYSTLKVQPAELEDSGVYFCASSQGGVGQPQHFGDGTRLSIL.

The V and J genes are TRBV20-1 and TRBJ2-1; 8 bases map to TRBD2. The CDR3 is 13 amino acids. Germline loops: CDR1 DFQATT, CDR2 SNEGSKA (reference sequence). V lost 3 bases and J lost 5; bases outside the gene matches: 3. The CDR3 DNA reads TGCAGTGCTAGGCAAGCGGGGGACAATGAGCAGTTCTTC. Translating gives CSARQAGDNEQFF.

On this clonotype itself: A much larger clone differs from this one at a single base, so this may be a read error. V usage is TRBV7-9 and J usage is TRBJ2-5; the match to TRBD2 covers 8 bases. CDR3 length: 13 residues. Germline V gene sequence: CDR1 SEHNR, CDR2 FQNEAQ (reference sequence). Written as DNA, the CDR3 is TGTGTCAGCAGCTACCTAGCGGGAGAGACCCAGTACTTC. Translation gives CVSSYLAGETQYF.

The genes are TRBV6-6 and TRBJ2-4, with D perhaps matching TRBD1 or TRBD2 (5 bases each). The end of the DNA aligns better with TRBJ2-7, so the J call may be wrong. The CDR3 consists of 14 residues. Germline V gene data show CDR1 as MNHNY and CDR2 as SVGAGI (reference sequence). CDR3 protein: CASSGDGRTYEQYF. DNA for the CDR3: TGTGCCAGCAGTGGGGACGGTCGCACCTACGAGCAGTACTTC.

This chain uses TRBV12-3 or TRBV12-4 with TRBJ2-3; possible D gene TRBD2, 7 bases. Deletions cut 5 bases from V and 11 bases from J, with 26 bases between. The CDR3 sequence is 16 residues long. Here the CDR3 DNA reads TGTGCCAGCAGTCTACAGGGAGGGGTGAGCACAGATGTGCAGTATTTT. This sequence encodes CASSLQGGVSTDVQYF.

The rearrangement links TRBV21-1 to TRBJ1-1; no DNA check was done on the table's D call, TRBD1. TRBV21-1 is an annotated pseudogene. This CDR3 spans 17 amino acids. The CDR3 nucleotides are TGTGCCAGCAACCACAGGGGCAAAGGGGAATCAAACACTGAAGCTTTCTTT. Its protein product is CASNHRGKGESNTEAFF.

Concerning this clonotype itself: Possible read error: a much larger clone is one base away. The chain couples TRBV27 to TRBJ1-2; D possibly corresponds to TRBD1 (5 bases). Germline CDR1 MNHEY, CDR2 SMNVEV (reference sequence). The CDR3 has 14 residues. The CDR3 sequence is CVGRLSGWGDGYTF. The CDR3 DNA reads TGTGTCGGTAGATTAAGTGGATGGGGGGATGGCTACACCTTC.

The rearrangement links TRBV4-3 to TRBJ2-1, with 8 bases identical to TRBD1. Trimming cost V 1 base and J 7 bases; bases outside gene matches: 6. Per the germline V gene, CDR1 is LGHNA and CDR2 is YSLEER. This CDR3 has 15 amino acids. The CDR3 DNA reads as TGCGCCAGCAGCCAAGGGACAGGGAATAGAAATGAGCAGTTCTTC. Translated, it gives CASSQGTGNRNEQFF.

V usage is TRBV20-1 and J usage is TRBJ2-3; D not certain. V shed 0 bases and J shed 3 bases, with 16 bases lying between them. Per the germline V gene, CDR1 is DFQATT and CDR2 is SNEGSKA (reference sequence). CDR3 length: 16 residues. The chain's CDR3 is CSARDLKGIGTDTQYF. The CDR3 region has the DNA TGCAGTGCTAGAGATCTAAAGGGTATTGGAACAGATACGCAGTATTTT.

Concerning this clonotype: Given a much more abundant clone one base away, this may be a read error. The chain carries TRBV5-1 and TRBJ2-7, with 12 bases lining up with TRBD1. The CDR3 contains 15 residues. Per the germline V gene, CDR1 is SGHRS and CDR2 is YFSETQ. V trimming: 5 bases; J trimming: 7 bases; junction bases outside the gene matches: 10. Here the CDR3 DNA reads TGCGCCAGCAGAGACGGGACAGGGGGCCTCAATGAGCAGTACTTC. Translating it yields CASRDGTGGLNEQYF.

The rearrangement uses TRBV6-6 and TRBJ2-3; TRBD1 matches at 8 bases. J gave up 6 bases and V 6 bases, and 8 bases lay outside the gene matches. The CDR3 has 14 residues. From germline, CDR1 is MNHNY and CDR2 SVGAGI (reference sequence). The CDR3 protein is CASSLTGGSDTQYF. CDR3 sequence (DNA): TGTGCCAGCAGCCTTACAGGGGGGTCGGATACGCAGTATTTT.

Concerning this clonotype: The junction differs from germline at one of its ends, possibly a read error. The V gene is TRBV7-6, the J gene TRBJ2-3; perhaps TRBD1 as D (6 bases). Germline V CDR1 and CDR2: SGHVS, FNYEAQ. This CDR3 contains 15 residues. The CDR3 region has the DNA TGTGCCAGCAGCTCCCGGACAGCTAGCACAGATACGCGGTATTTT. Amino acid sequence: CASSSRTASTDTRYF.